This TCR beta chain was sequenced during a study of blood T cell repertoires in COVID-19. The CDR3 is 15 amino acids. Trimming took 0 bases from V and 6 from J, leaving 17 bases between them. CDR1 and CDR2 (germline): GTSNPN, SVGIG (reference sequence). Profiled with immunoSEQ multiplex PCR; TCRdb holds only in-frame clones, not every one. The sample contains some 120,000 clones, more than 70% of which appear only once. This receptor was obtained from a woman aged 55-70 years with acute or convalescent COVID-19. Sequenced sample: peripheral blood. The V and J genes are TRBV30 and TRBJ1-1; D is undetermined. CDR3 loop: CAWSVLFRGDPEAFF. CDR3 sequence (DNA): TGTGCCTGGAGTGTACTTTTTCGTGGAGATCCTGAAGCTTTCTTT.